These T cell receptor beta chains were read from a single sample in a study of regulatory T cells in long-lasting Graves disease. TCRdb itself ran the multiplex PCR reads through MiXCR, one entry per CDR3 protein. This sample has a few hundred thousand distinct CDR3 sequences; 20% to 25% occur once, and the top ten carry about a quarter. The sequenced sample was peripheral blood mononuclear cells (PBMCs), obtained when the disease was refractory, from a patient treated with antithyroid drugs. All receptors come from a female donor with Graves disease. The CDR3 runs from the conserved cysteine through the conserved F or W. Fields, in order: D gene, J gene, V gene, clone size, CDR3 protein, CDR3 DNA. A D gene is named only where the DNA matches it firmly. Not all rows give a size; the values are once, few, many and, for expanded clones, a class.

-	TRBJ2-7	TRBV6-1	-	CASSQDSGRRSYEQYF	TGTGCCAGCAGTCAGGACAGTGGGCGGCGCTCCTACGAGCAGTACTTC
TRBD1	TRBJ1-1	TRBV29-1	many	CSALTGQGAFF	TGCAGCGCCTTGACAGGACAGGGAGCTTTCTTT
-	TRBJ2-6	TRBV7-2	few	CASTPRAGANVLTF	TGTGCCAGCACCCCGCGGGCGGGGGCCAACGTCCTGACTTTC
TRBD1	TRBJ2-5	TRBV10-3	-	CAIRNRGPETQYF	TGTGCCATCAGGAACAGGGGCCCCGAGACCCAGTACTTC
-	TRBJ1-2	TRBV5-1	-	CASSLDGRADGYTF	TGCGCCAGCAGCTTGGACGGCAGGGCTGATGGCTACACCTTC
TRBD1	TRBJ1-2	TRBV3-1	many	CASSLGQGTAHYGYTF	TGTGCCAGCAGCTTGGGACAGGGGACTGCGCATTACGGCTACACCTTC
-	TRBJ1-4	TRBV15	many	CATSQQGLNEKLFF	TGTGCCACCAGCCAACAGGGTCTCAATGAAAAACTGTTTTTT
-	TRBJ1-3	TRBV20-1	-	CSARGALRGGANTIYF	TGCAGTGCTAGGGGGGCCTTAAGAGGGGGGGCAAACACCATATATTTT
TRBD1	TRBJ2-5	TRBV3-1	many	CASSQATTGGETQYF	TGTGCCAGCAGCCAAGCTACGACAGGGGGAGAGACCCAGTACTTC
-	TRBJ2-7	TRBV10-3	-	CAISGLDILGEQYF	TGTGCCATCAGTGGGTTGGACATTTTAGGCGAGCAGTACTTC
TRBD1	TRBJ1-4	TRBV7-8	few	CASSRQGLANEKLFF	TGTGCCAGCAGCAGACAGGGGTTGGCTAATGAAAAACTGTTTTTT
TRBD1	TRBJ2-7	TRBV7-8	-	CAGKGGPGQGAMGSYEQYF	TGTGCCGGCAAAGGGGGGCCGGGACAGGGGGCGATGGGATCCTACGAGCAGTACTTC
TRBD2	TRBJ2-4	TRBV11-2	many	CASSLTPASGSVQYF	TGTGCCAGCAGCTTAACCCCTGCTAGCGGGAGTGTTCAGTACTTC
-	TRBJ2-7	TRBV5-1	-	CASRDAVYEQYF	TGCGCCAGCAGGGACGCGGTCTACGAGCAGTACTTC
-	TRBJ1-1	TRBV29-1	-	CSVVLARNTEAFF	TGCAGCGTTGTTCTCGCCCGGAACACTGAAGCTTTCTTT
-	TRBJ1-2	TRBV5-1	-	CASSPGGSGGYTF	TGCGCCAGCAGCCCGGGTGGAAGTGGGGGCTACACCTTC
-	TRBJ2-2	TRBV24-1	-	CATSMAATGELFF	TGTGCCACCAGTATGGCGGCGACCGGGGAGCTGTTTTTT
-	TRBJ1-5	TRBV6-2/TRBV6-3	-	CASSFPDGQPQHF	TGTGCCAGCAGTTTCCCCGACGGTCAGCCCCAGCATTTT
TRBD1	TRBJ1-6	TRBV5-4	-	CANSVGQGAYNSPLHF	TGTGCCAACAGCGTGGGACAGGGGGCTTATAATTCACCCCTCCACTTT
TRBD1	TRBJ2-5	TRBV20-1	many	CSAMKDRGRAETQYF	TGCAGTGCAATGAAGGACAGGGGGCGCGCAGAGACCCAGTACTTC
-	TRBJ2-7	TRBV2	many	CASSESREQYF	TGTGCCAGCAGTGAATCCCGGGAGCAGTACTTC
-	TRBJ1-5	TRBV28	many	CASSSPTESNQPQHF	TGTGCCAGCAGTTCCCCGACAGAGAGCAATCAGCCCCAGCATTTT
-	TRBJ1-3	TRBV29-1	few	CSVRQGNTIYF	TGCAGCGTTCGACAGGGAAACACCATATATTTT
TRBD2	TRBJ2-4	TRBV6-1	-	CASSAGLAGGVAKNIQYF	TGTGCCAGCAGCGCTGGACTAGCGGGAGGGGTAGCCAAAAACATTCAGTACTTC
-	TRBJ1-2	TRBV19	few	CASSVDRNYGYTF	TGTGCCAGTAGTGTGGACAGAAACTATGGCTACACCTTC
-	TRBJ2-7	TRBV7-9	few	CASSRPPGYEQYF	TGTGCCAGCAGCAGACCCCCGGGCTACGAGCAGTACTTC
TRBD1	TRBJ1-2	TRBV7-3	many	CASRQQAGQAYGYTF	TGTGCCAGCAGACAACAGGCGGGACAGGCTTATGGCTACACCTTC
-	TRBJ1-4	TRBV29-1	-	CSGAASNEKLFF	TGCAGCGGGGCGGCCAGCAATGAAAAACTGTTTTTT
TRBD1	TRBJ2-7	TRBV5-6	-	CASSLGWTGGSSYEQYF	TGTGCCAGCAGCTTGGGCTGGACAGGGGGATCTTCCTACGAGCAGTACTTC
-	TRBJ2-2	TRBV15	few	CATSRDRDGELFF	TGTGCCACCAGCAGAGATCGCGACGGGGAGCTGTTTTTT
-	TRBJ1-5	TRBV28	many	CASSRQLINQPQHF	TGTGCCAGCAGTCGACAGCTTATCAATCAGCCCCAGCATTTT
-	TRBJ2-5	TRBV11-2	-	CASSLDRVRGGTQYF	TGTGCCAGCAGCTTAGATCGGGTTAGGGGAGGGACCCAGTACTTC
TRBD1	TRBJ1-4	TRBV7-9	few	CASSFIGTGPNEKLFF	TGTGCCAGCAGCTTCATCGGGACAGGGCCTAATGAAAAACTGTTTTTT
TRBD1	TRBJ1-1	TRBV29-1	-	CRGGQSLNTEAFF	TGCCGGGGGGGACAGAGTTTGAACACTGAAGCTTTCTTT
TRBD1	TRBJ2-7	TRBV29-1	-	CSVGQVGGEQYF	TGCAGCGTGGGACAGGTCGGGGGCGAGCAGTACTTC